These 30 T cell receptor beta chains originate from one sample sequenced in a study of T cell responses to AZD1222 COVID-19 vaccine. Data came from immunoSEQ multiplex PCR; TCRdb stores just in-frame clones and leaves some out. This table holds 150,000 or so clones, under 95% found once. The specimen comprised peripheral blood, sampled on day 0 of AZD1222 vaccination. Receptors originate from an adult in good health.

The rearrangement links TRBV30 to TRBJ2-1; maybe TRBD2 (6 bases). The CDR3 covers 14 residues. Per the germline V gene, CDR1 is GTSNPN and CDR2 is SVGIG (reference sequence). Between the trimmed V and J ends, which lost 3 bases and 6 bases, there was a span of 15 bases. The CDR3 DNA follows: TGTGCCTGGAGGGCCCGGGGGATTGGCAATGAGCAGTTCTTC. Translating gives CAWRARGIGNEQFF.

The table lists this clone with a count of one. V gene TRBV5-1 combines with J gene TRBJ1-3, with a possible D match to TRBD1 (5 bases). The CDR3 spans 13 residues. V lost 7 bases and J lost 3, with 11 bases in between. Germline values: CDR1 SGHRS, CDR2 YFSETQ. CDR3 in amino acids: CASREGNGNTIYF. The CDR3, as DNA: TGCGCCAGCCGCGAGGGGAATGGAAACACCATATATTTT.

This sequence joins TRBV7-9 and TRBJ1-2; tentative D call: TRBD1 (6 bases). Trimming removed 4 bases at V and 5 bases at J, with 14 bases between. The length of the CDR3 is 14 residues. Per germline, CDR1 SEHNR and CDR2 FQNEAQ (reference sequence). The CDR3 DNA sequence: TGTGCCAGCAGCTCCTTACAGGGTTCGTATGGCTACACCTTC. Protein product: CASSSLQGSYGYTF. Supplemented by reference TRBV7-9 and TRBJ1-2, the full variable domain reads DTGVSQNPRHKITKRGQNVTFRCDPISEHNRLYWYRQTLGQGPEFLTYFQNEAQLEKSRLLSDRFSAERPKGSFSTLEIQRTEQGDSAMYLCASSSLQGSYGYTFGSGTRLTVV.

The CDR3 DNA reads TGTGCCAGTAGTATCTTACCGACGACTAGCGGAAGCACAGATACGCAGTATTTT. Translation gives CASSILPTTSGSTDTQYF. The V gene is TRBV19, the J gene TRBJ2-3; 9 bases align to TRBD2. Trimming at V came to 3 bases and at J to 0 bases, leaving 10 bases not matched to a gene. Germline CDR1 LNHDA, CDR2 SQIVND (reference sequence). The CDR3 runs 18 residues.

The J gene is TRBJ1-1, the V gene TRBV5-1, with D unclear. CDR3 length: 13 amino acids. Deletions cut 2 bases from V and 0 bases from J, with 5 bases between. CDR1 and CDR2 from the germline V gene are SGHRS and YFSETQ. CDR3 sequence reads: CASSFWVNTEAFF. DNA for the CDR3: TGCGCCAGCAGCTTTTGGGTGAACACTGAAGCTTTCTTT.

The J gene is TRBJ1-2, the V gene TRBV5-1; no clear D. V lost 0 bases and J lost 1, with 7 bases in between. Germline V gene lookup returns CDR1 SGHRS and CDR2 YFSETQ. The CDR3 is 14 residues long. The CDR3 region is CASSLGQSNYGYTF. The CDR3 nucleotides are TGCGCCAGCAGCTTGGGTCAGAGTAACTATGGCTACACCTTC.

CDR3 sequence reads: CATSRDRVSNQPQHF. In nucleotides, the CDR3 is TGTGCCACCAGCAGAGATAGAGTTAGCAATCAGCCCCAGCATTTT. The chain carries TRBV15 and TRBJ1-5; no clear D. Trimming removed 0 bases at V and 0 bases at J, with 6 bases between. The germline V gene encodes CDR1 LNHNV and CDR2 YYDKDF (reference sequence). CDR3 length: 15 residues.

This CDR3 reads CASKGAAATNEKLFF. The CDR3 region has the DNA TGTGCCAGTAAAGGGGCAGCTGCAACTAATGAAAAACTGTTTTTT. The J gene is TRBJ1-4, the V gene TRBV19; D perhaps matches TRBD1 (5 bases). Trimming cost V 7 bases and J 0 bases, with 12 bases left between them. Germline V CDR1 and CDR2: LNHDA, SQIVND (reference sequence). The CDR3 is 15 residues long.

This chain links TRBV6-1 with TRBJ1-5, with TRBD1 as a possible D gene (6 bases). The germline V gene has CDR1 MNHNS and CDR2 SASEGT. The V gene lost 4 bases and the J gene lost 7 bases, with 20 bases spanning the gap. The CDR3 consists of 16 residues. The CDR3 reads CASSAHARGGEQPQHF. CDR3 nucleotide sequence: TGTGCCAGCAGTGCCCACGCGCGGGGGGGCGAGCAGCCCCAGCATTTT.

The rearrangement joins TRBV12-5 to TRBJ1-5, with 7 nucleotides matching TRBD1. The junction had 2 bases not matched to a gene; V was cut back by 5 bases and J by 4 bases. The germline V gene has CDR1 LGHNT and CDR2 FRNRAP. The CDR3 length is 13 residues. As DNA, the CDR3 is TGTGCTAGTGGTCCAGGGGGGAATCAGCCCCAGCATTTT. Translated, it gives CASGPGGNQPQHF.

This chain connects TRBV5-1 to TRBJ1-2; tentatively, D is TRBD1 (5 bases). The CDR3 is 14 residues long. The germline V and J ends were trimmed by 2 bases and 2 bases, with 10 bases remaining between them. Germline assignment: CDR1 SGHRS and CDR2 YFSETQ. CDR3 coding DNA: TGCGCCAGCAGCTTTGCGACAGCGAACTATGGCTACACCTTC. This translates into CASSFATANYGYTF.

The chain combines TRBV4-3 with TRBJ2-7; possibly TRBD2 for D (5 bases). Trimming took 4 bases from V and 6 from J, leaving 19 bases between them. CDR3 length: 15 residues. Germline CDR1 reads LGHNA; CDR2 reads YSLEER. CDR3 loop: CASSPRAGPTSEQYF. CDR3 sequence (DNA): TGCGCCAGCAGCCCGCGGGCAGGCCCCACCAGCGAGCAGTACTTC.

CDR3 sequence (DNA): TGTGCCAGCAGCCCGGGAGGAGCTGGCACAGATACGCAGTATTTT. Translating it yields CASSPGGAGTDTQYF. V is TRBV11-2 and J is TRBJ2-3; TRBD2 matches 7 bases. V gave up 5 bases and J gave up 1 base; unmatched junction bases: 6. The CDR3 contains 15 residues. Germline CDR1 is SGHAT and CDR2 is FQNNGV.

The chain uses TRBV6-6 and TRBJ2-7; 9 nucleotides match TRBD1. CDR1 is MNHNY and CDR2 is SVGAGI in the germline V gene (reference sequence). The CDR3 extends over 14 amino acids. After removal of 6 bases from V and 5 bases from J, the junction contained 8 bases not matched to a gene. Here the CDR3 DNA reads TGTGCCAGCAGCCTGGGGACAGGGTCCGACGAGCAGTACTTC. This sequence encodes CASSLGTGSDEQYF.

CDR3 sequence reads: CASSSGDLSGNTIYF. CDR3 DNA sequence: TGTGCCAGCAGTTCAGGAGACCTCTCTGGAAACACCATATATTTT. The rearrangement joins TRBV6-5 to TRBJ1-3, with unresolved D. The germline V gene has CDR1 MNHEY and CDR2 SVGAGI. This CDR3 spans 15 amino acids. The germline V and J ends were trimmed by 4 bases and 0 bases, with 10 bases remaining between them.

This chain uses TRBV18 with TRBJ1-1; D uncertain. The CDR3 covers 14 residues. The germline CDR1 and CDR2 sequences are KGHSH and LQKENI. The ends were cut back, 3 bases at V and 7 bases at J, with 15 bases in the middle. The CDR3 is CASSPSDSLREAFF. CDR3 DNA sequence: TGTGCCAGCTCACCCTCGGACTCGCTCCGTGAAGCTTTCTTT.

The chain links TRBV6-5 to TRBJ1-2; 7 bases are shared with TRBD1. The V and J ends lost 6 bases and 3 bases, in that order; junction bases with no gene match: 7. The CDR3 contains 14 residues. Germline CDR1 is MNHEY and CDR2 is SVGAGI. CDR3 sequence (DNA): TGTGCCAGCAGAAGACAGGGATCGGACTATGGCTACACCTTC. Protein sequence: CASRRQGSDYGYTF.

The chain couples TRBV5-1 to TRBJ1-3; D is ambiguous. Germline CDR1 SGHRS, CDR2 YFSETQ. The CDR3 runs 16 residues. V was pared by 3 bases and J by 0 bases, with 13 bases between. DNA of the CDR3: TGCGCCAGCAGCTCGATGACCGGATCCTCTGGAAACACCATATATTTT. Protein: CASSSMTGSSGNTIYF.

This clone occurred once. Here the CDR3 reads CASSFHRSPTTDTQYF. As DNA, the CDR3 is TGCGCCAGCAGCTTCCACCGGTCCCCCACCACAGATACGCAGTATTTT. The V call is TRBV5-1, the J call TRBJ2-3; D is uncertain. Trimming shortened V by 2 bases and J by 2 bases, and 15 bases separated the two germline ends. CDR1 is SGHRS, CDR2 YFSETQ, per germline. The CDR3 has 16 amino acids. The entire variable domain, with the rest obtained from reference TRBV5-1 and TRBJ2-3, is as follows: KAGVTQTPRYLIKTRGQQVTLSCSPISGHRSVSWYQQTPGQGLQFLFEYFSETQRNKGNFPGRFSGRQFSNSRSEMNVSTLELGDSALYLCASSFHRSPTTDTQYFGPGTRLTVL.

This clone was detected only once. This chain joins TRBV6-5 and TRBJ2-3, with 7 nucleotides matching TRBD2. Per the germline V gene, CDR1 is MNHEY and CDR2 is SVGAGI. V lost 6 bases to trimming and J lost 10 bases; unmatched junction nucleotides: 13. The CDR3 length is 14 residues. CDR3 sequence: CASRTPGGMFAQYF. In DNA, the CDR3 is TGTGCCAGCAGGACCCCGGGGGGAATGTTTGCGCAGTATTTT.

V is TRBV4-1 and J is TRBJ2-1, with 10 bases identical to TRBD2. J lost 9 bases, V lost 2 bases, and 10 bases had no gene match. The CDR3 sequence is 16 residues long. The germline V gene has CDR1 MGHRA and CDR2 YSYEKL. The CDR3 protein is CASSQILRVAGGEQFF. The CDR3 nucleotides read TGCGCCAGCAGCCAAATTTTACGGGTAGCGGGGGGTGAGCAGTTCTTC.

The CDR3 region is CASSQGAAGATKQYF. In nucleotides, the CDR3 is TGTGCCAGCAGCCAAGGGGCAGCGGGGGCTACCAAGCAGTACTTC. The V gene is TRBV3-1 (or the pseudogene TRBV3-2), the J gene TRBJ2-7; 8 bases are shared with TRBD2. This CDR3 is built from 15 residues. From germline, CDR1 is LGHDT and CDR2 YNNKEL (reference sequence). V gave up 1 base and J gave up 8 bases; unmatched junction bases: 10.

This chain uses TRBV19 with TRBJ1-5; D perhaps matches TRBD1 (5 bases). The V gene's germline CDR1 is LNHDA and CDR2 SQIVND (reference sequence). The V end lost 5 bases, the J end lost 16 bases, and 15 bases lay between the germline ends. This CDR3 comprises 11 residues. The CDR3 DNA follows: TGTGCCAGTAGTTTAGCAGGGAAGGTCCATTTT. Encoded protein: CASSLAGKVHF. Using reference TRBV19 and TRBJ1-5 for the parts outside the CDR3, the full variable domain is DGGITQSPKYLFRKEGQNVTLSCEQNLNHDAMYWYRQDPGQGLRLIYYSQIVNDFQKGDIAEGYSVSREKKESFPLTVTSAQKNPTAFYLCASSLAGKVHFGDGTRLSIL.

The CDR3 spells CASSYGDAYQPQHF. CDR3 bases: TGTGCCAGCAGTTACGGGGACGCCTATCAGCCCCAGCATTTT. The V gene is TRBV6-2 or TRBV6-3, the J gene TRBJ1-5, with D possibly being TRBD1 (5 bases). The CDR3 is 14 amino acids. Trimming removed 2 bases at V and 5 bases at J, with 10 bases between. The V gene's germline CDR1 is MNHEY and CDR2 SVGEGT.

V and J are TRBV27 and TRBJ1-6; 8 bases align to TRBD1. The CDR3 spans 16 residues. With 5 bases clipped from V and 6 bases from J, the junction kept 9 bases outside the gene matches. The V gene's germline CDR1 is MNHEY and CDR2 SMNVEV (reference sequence). The CDR3 nucleotides are TGTGCCAGCAGTCTGGACAGGGAGCAGCGTAATTCACCCCTCCACTTT. The encoded protein is CASSLDREQRNSPLHF.

This clone was seen just once. This rearrangement joins TRBV6-4 to TRBJ2-2; 8 nucleotides match TRBD1. This CDR3 has 15 residues. Unmatched junction bases numbered 7, after V lost 7 bases and J lost 3 bases. Germline values: CDR1 MRHNA, CDR2 SNTAGT. CDR3 sequence: CASKRTGWDTGELFF. CDR3 DNA: TGTGCCAGCAAGCGGACAGGGTGGGACACCGGGGAGCTGTTTTTT.

This clone was seen once. The chain has TRBV9 and TRBJ2-3; D uncertain. V was cut by 0 bases and J by 0 bases, with 11 bases left in between. Per germline, CDR1 SGDLS and CDR2 YYNGEE. The CDR3 spans 16 residues. The CDR3 sequence: CASSVDLQTSTDTQYF. The CDR3 nucleotides are TGTGCCAGCAGCGTAGACTTACAGACCAGCACAGATACGCAGTATTTT.

This chain connects TRBV19 to TRBJ1-1; maybe TRBD1 (5 bases). Trimming stripped 8 bases from V and 4 bases from J, with 8 bases between. The CDR3 covers 11 residues. Germline V CDR1 and CDR2: LNHDA, SQIVND (reference sequence). The CDR3 region is CASGGATEAFF. CDR3 in DNA: TGTGCCAGTGGCGGGGCCACTGAAGCTTTCTTT.

V gene TRBV6-5 combines with J gene TRBJ1-2; 9 nucleotides align to TRBD1. Germline V gene data show CDR1 as MNHEY and CDR2 as SVGAGI. The CDR3 runs 16 residues. V lost 4 bases to trimming and J lost 3 bases; unmatched junction nucleotides: 9. The CDR3 DNA reads as TGTGCCAGCAGTTTGACCGGGACAGGGATTGACTATGGCTACACCTTC. Translated: CASSLTGTGIDYGYTF.

The V and J genes are TRBV28 and TRBJ2-7; no clear D. V shed 3 bases and J shed 5 bases, with 5 bases lying between them. Germline V CDR1 and CDR2: MDHEN, SYDVKM. This CDR3 contains 11 residues. Here the CDR3 reads CASSFGDEQYF. CDR3 coding DNA: TGTGCCAGCAGTTTCGGAGACGAGCAGTACTTC.